This entry concerns a single TCR beta chain. The record originates from a study of blood T cells in healthy people across ages. The CDR3 length is 15 residues. The germline CDR1 and CDR2 sequences are SGHRS and YFSETQ. The V gene lost 1 base and the J gene lost 4 bases, with 13 bases spanning the gap. Next came a second PCR, run for about 7 to 12 cycles, which used a sample-barcoded 5' primer along with a J-beta primer mix. TCRdb re-called the 5' RACE reads through MiXCR, storing one row per CDR3 protein. Of about 640,000 distinct CDR3 sequences listed, approximately 30% are singletons. The sequence was obtained from a woman of 80 years or more in good health. The material sequenced was blood. The chain joins TRBV5-1 to TRBJ2-3, with D unresolved. The CDR3 sequence is CASSLNTGGPDTQYF. Written as DNA, the CDR3 is TGCGCCAGCAGCTTGAATACGGGTGGGCCAGATACGCAGTATTTT.